Below, 27 T cell receptor beta chains from the same sample are listed, as sequenced in a study of shared clonotypes between healthy human individuals. Naive CD8 cells, CD45RO-negative and positively selected for CCR7, excluded terminally differentiated effector memory CD45RA+ cells. Libraries were prepared by immunoSEQ multiplex PCR; TCRdb keeps only in-frame clonotypes and omits some of them. The sample contains about 680,000 clones, 92% of which appear only once. The sequencing input was naive CD8+ T cells sorted from blood. These receptors were obtained from a man aged 30 to 39 in good health.

J is TRBJ1-4 and V is TRBV27, with 7 bases aligning to TRBD1. CDR1 is MNHEY, CDR2 SMNVEV, per germline (reference sequence). CDR3 length equals 15 residues. V was clipped by 2 bases and J by 5 bases; unmatched bases: 5. CDR3 residues: CASSLQGQFNEKLFF. The CDR3 DNA sequence: TGTGCCAGCAGTTTACAGGGACAGTTCAATGAAAAACTGTTTTTT.

V gene TRBV29-1 combines with J gene TRBJ2-1; D is undetermined. Trimming removed 3 bases at V and 4 bases at J, with 7 bases between. From germline, CDR1 is SQVTM and CDR2 ANQGSEA. The CDR3 spans 12 residues. As DNA, the CDR3 is TGCAGCGTTGATAAAGGTTACAATGAGCAGTTCTTC. Residues: CSVDKGYNEQFF.

V gene TRBV7-9 combines with J gene TRBJ2-7; TRBD1 might be the D (6 bases). The germline gives CDR1 SEHNR, CDR2 FQNEAQ (reference sequence). The CDR3 is 14 residues long. Trimming took 5 bases from V and 3 from J, leaving 14 bases between them. The CDR3 sequence is CASSPPGAVYEQYF. The CDR3 DNA follows: TGTGCCAGCAGCCCCCCAGGGGCGGTCTACGAGCAGTACTTC.

V is TRBV7-9 and J is TRBJ2-5; 8 nucleotides line up with TRBD2. The ends lost 2 bases at V and 3 bases at J; junction bases unmatched: 11. The CDR3 covers 17 residues. Germline loops: CDR1 SEHNR, CDR2 FQNEAQ (reference sequence). The CDR3 DNA reads TGTGCCAGCAGCTTAACGATAGGAGCGGGAGTTAAAGAGACCCAGTACTTC. Amino acids: CASSLTIGAGVKETQYF.

The chain carries TRBV27 and TRBJ1-3; D is undetermined. This CDR3 is 14 amino acids long. V was cut by 0 bases and J by 0 bases, with 3 bases left in between. The germline V gene has CDR1 MNHEY and CDR2 SMNVEV (reference sequence). The CDR3 sequence is CASSLSSSGNTIYF. In nucleotides, the CDR3 is TGTGCCAGCAGTTTATCGAGCTCTGGAAACACCATATATTTT.

The rearrangement uses TRBV5-4 and TRBJ2-1, with 8 bases that match TRBD2. CDR1 is SGHNT and CDR2 is YYREEE in the germline V gene (reference sequence). This CDR3 region has 15 residues. V was clipped by 5 bases and J by 0 bases; unmatched bases: 4. This CDR3 is CASRQSGSSYNEQFF. In DNA form, the CDR3 reads TGTGCCAGCAGACAAAGCGGGAGCTCCTACAATGAGCAGTTCTTC.

The sample holds one count of this clone. CDR3 loop: CASSFRDQGTYEQYF. Here the CDR3 DNA reads TGTGCCAGCAGCTTCCGGGACCAGGGCACCTACGAGCAGTACTTC. This sequence joins TRBV11-1 and TRBJ2-7; D is possibly TRBD1 or TRBD2 (5 bases each). Per the germline V gene, CDR1 is SGHAT and CDR2 is FQDESV (reference sequence). The CDR3 runs to 15 residues. V lost 3 bases to trimming and J lost 2 bases, with 14 bases between them. Together with reference TRBV11-1 and TRBJ2-7, the CDR3 gives the full variable domain: EAEVAQSPRYKITEKSQAVAFWCDPISGHATLYWYRQILGQGPELLVQFQDESVVDDSQLPKDRFSAERLKGVDSTLKIQPAELGDSAMYLCASSFRDQGTYEQYFGPGTRLTVT.

The J gene is TRBJ2-1, the V gene TRBV4-1; TRBD2 matches at 7 bases. The CDR3 runs 15 residues. The V gene's germline CDR1 is MGHRA and CDR2 YSYEKL. With V trimmed by 0 bases and J by 3 bases, 2 bases remained unmatched. CDR3 in DNA: TGCGCCAGCAGCCAAGAACTAGCGTACTACAATGAGCAGTTCTTC. Its translation is CASSQELAYYNEQFF.

This clone was seen only a few times. This chain joins TRBV2 and TRBJ1-1; no clear D. The CDR3 extends over 14 amino acids. Trimming took 4 bases from V and 0 from J, leaving 9 bases between them. The V gene's germline CDR1 is SNHLY and CDR2 FYNNEI. The CDR3 DNA reads as TGTGCCAGCAGTGTGGGATCAGTGAACACTGAAGCTTTCTTT. Encoded protein: CASSVGSVNTEAFF.

The CDR3 region has the DNA TGCAGCGTTGAAGACTACCTCTACGAGCAGTACTTC. Translation gives CSVEDYLYEQYF. V is TRBV29-1 and J is TRBJ2-7; D remains ambiguous. The CDR3 runs to 12 residues. The germline V gene encodes CDR1 SQVTM and CDR2 ANQGSEA. V shed 0 bases and J shed 3 bases, with 6 bases lying between them.

The genes are TRBV6-4 and TRBJ2-1; D unclear. The CDR3 sequence is 13 residues long. Looked up from germline, CDR1 is MRHNA and CDR2 is SNTAGT. V shed 5 bases and J shed 5 bases, with 10 bases lying between them. The CDR3 region has the DNA TGTGCCAGCAGTAACGCCCTTAACAATGAGCAGTTCTTC. Encoded protein: CASSNALNNEQFF.

This clone has a single count. The J gene is TRBJ2-3, the V gene TRBV27, with 12 positions matching TRBD2. The CDR3 is 16 residues long. Unmatched junction bases numbered 3, after V lost 3 bases and J lost 2 bases. The germline CDR1 and CDR2 sequences are MNHEY and SMNVEV (reference sequence). The DNA of the CDR3 is TGTGCCAGCAGTTTCGGACTAGCGGGACTCACAGATACGCAGTATTTT. Encoded protein: CASSFGLAGLTDTQYF.

V and J are TRBV7-8 and TRBJ1-5; D perhaps matches TRBD1 (5 bases). This CDR3 is built from 16 residues. Trimming removed 0 bases from V and 4 bases from J, with 13 bases in between. Germline CDR1 reads SGHVS; CDR2 reads FQNEAQ. Written as DNA, the CDR3 is TGTGCCAGCAGCTTAGCGGTCCGGCAGGGTAATCAGCCCCAGCATTTT. Its protein is CASSLAVRQGNQPQHF. The full variable domain, with the rest looked up from reference TRBV7-8 and TRBJ1-5, is GAGVSQSPRYKVAKRGQDVALRCDPISGHVSLFWYQQALGQGPEFLTYFQNEAQLDKSGLPSDRFFAERPEGSVSTLKIQRTQQEDSAVYLCASSLAVRQGNQPQHFGDGTRLSIL.

This chain uses TRBV18 with TRBJ2-1, with unresolved D. This CDR3 is built from 12 residues. Germline V gene sequence: CDR1 KGHSH, CDR2 LQKENI. V was clipped by 6 bases and J by 10 bases, with 13 bases between them. The CDR3 nucleotides are TGTGCCAGCTCCTCCGTCGTGGGGGAGCAGTTCTTC. Translating it yields CASSSVVGEQFF.

The gene calls are TRBV6-1 and TRBJ2-1; D is unclear. Germline V gene data show CDR1 as MNHNS and CDR2 as SASEGT. The V and J ends lost 7 bases and 8 bases respectively, with 12 bases between them. The CDR3 has 12 residues. CDR3 in DNA: TGTGCCAGCACCATGGGTGGGGATGAGCAGTTCTTC. This sequence encodes CASTMGGDEQFF.

This clone has just one count. The J gene is TRBJ2-7, the V gene TRBV7-6; 11 bases map to TRBD2. The CDR3 consists of 17 residues. In germline, CDR1 is SGHVS, CDR2 FNYEAQ. V shed 5 bases, J shed 0 bases, and the junction held 9 bases outside the gene matches. The CDR3 loop is CASSPRTSGFSSYEQYF. DNA for the CDR3: TGTGCCAGCAGCCCCAGGACTAGCGGGTTTAGCTCCTACGAGCAGTACTTC.

DNA for the CDR3: TGTGCCAGCAGTCCTCTGGGGACTTTGGGCACCGGGGAGCTGTTTTTT. Translating it yields CASSPLGTLGTGELFF. V usage is TRBV27 and J usage is TRBJ2-2, with D possibly matching TRBD2 (6 bases). The CDR3 contains 16 residues. Germline CDR1 MNHEY, CDR2 SMNVEV (reference sequence). The germline V and J ends were trimmed by 5 bases and 4 bases, with 17 bases remaining between them.

The V gene is TRBV19, the J gene TRBJ2-7; TRBD2 matches at 11 bases. The CDR3 is made up of 15 amino acids. The trim removed 1 base at V and 9 bases at J, leaving 8 bases unmatched. CDR1 is LNHDA, CDR2 SQIVND, per germline (reference sequence). The DNA of the CDR3 is TGTGCCAGTAGTATAGGACTAGCGGGAAGGGAAAGGCAGTACTTC. Translated: CASSIGLAGRERQYF.

This chain uses TRBV7-9 with TRBJ2-6; D ambiguous. The germline V gene has CDR1 SEHNR and CDR2 FQNEAQ (reference sequence). The CDR3 is 14 amino acids. The ends were cut back, 1 base at V and 3 bases at J, with 4 bases in the middle. CDR3 nucleotides: TGTGCCAGCAGCTTAGGGCTTGGGGCCAACGTCCTGACTTTC. Translating gives CASSLGLGANVLTF.

Details on this clone: One junction end does not reproduce the germline sequence, and a read error may be involved. The gene calls are TRBV7-7 and TRBJ2-1; 7 positions agree with TRBD2. Germline CDR1 SSHAT, CDR2 FNYEAQ (reference sequence). The length of the CDR3 is 15 residues. The CDR3 DNA reads TGTGCTAGCAGCTTAGATAGCGGGTTCAACAATGAGCAGTTCTTC. This translates into CASSLDSGFNNEQFF.

This chain joins TRBV11-2 and TRBJ2-3; the D gene is possibly TRBD2 (7 bases). The germline V gene has CDR1 SGHAT and CDR2 FQNNGV. V was cut by 5 bases and J by 6 bases, with 18 bases left in between. The CDR3 runs 15 residues. As DNA, the CDR3 is TGTGCCAGCAGCCCGAGGGGGAGGGTCGGTGATACGCAGTATTTT. Its protein is CASSPRGRVGDTQYF.

As concerns this clone: The sample contains more than one DNA sequence encoding this CDR3. This chain uses TRBV10-3 with TRBJ2-7, with 9 positions matching TRBD1. Trimming at V came to 0 bases and at J to 4 bases, leaving 4 bases not matched to a gene. The CDR3 is 15 residues long. Germline V gene lookup returns CDR1 ENHRY and CDR2 SYGVKD. CDR3 sequence reads: CAISESGQGGYEQYF. DNA for the CDR3: TGTGCCATCAGTGAGTCGGGACAGGGTGGTTACGAGCAGTACTTC.

The rearrangement links TRBV7-2 to TRBJ1-5; no definite D call. CDR1 and CDR2 from the germline V gene are SGHTA and FQGNSA. The CDR3 extends over 12 amino acids. V lost 0 bases and J lost 7, with 4 bases in between. CDR3 coding DNA: TGTGCCAGCAGCTTAGCTCCGCAGCCCCAGCATTTT. Translating it yields CASSLAPQPQHF.

This clone was seen a single time. The gene calls are TRBV7-9 and TRBJ1-3; D gene ambiguous. Trimming pared 5 bases from V and 3 bases from J, leaving 5 bases between. The CDR3 is 12 amino acids. Germline V lookup: CDR1 SEHNR, CDR2 FQNEAQ (reference sequence). CDR3 sequence reads: CASSTDGNTIYF. CDR3 in DNA: TGTGCCAGCAGCACGGATGGAAACACCATATATTTT.

The J gene is TRBJ2-1, the V gene TRBV5-1; the match to TRBD2 covers 11 bases. CDR1 is SGHRS and CDR2 is YFSETQ in the germline V gene. This CDR3 comprises 18 residues. J was trimmed by 0 bases and V by 3 bases; bases with no gene match: 8. Here the CDR3 reads CASSSAGTSGSSYNEQFF. For the CDR3, the DNA is TGCGCCAGCAGCTCCGCCGGGACTAGCGGATCCTCCTACAATGAGCAGTTCTTC.

The chain uses TRBV5-1 and TRBJ2-7; the match to TRBD2 covers 14 bases. Germline-derived CDR1 and CDR2 are SGHRS and YFSETQ. J lost 6 bases, V lost 9 bases, and 8 bases had no gene match. CDR3 length equals 14 residues. The CDR3 here is CATGTSGRGTEQYF. In DNA form, the CDR3 reads TGCGCCACGGGGACTAGCGGGAGAGGAACCGAGCAGTACTTC.

This clone appeared a single time. This rearrangement joins TRBV29-1 to TRBJ2-1; TRBD2 matches 11 bases. CDR3 length: 16 amino acids. The germline gives CDR1 SQVTM, CDR2 ANQGSEA. The V and J ends lost 6 bases and 1 base, in that order; junction bases with no gene match: 8. The CDR3 DNA is TGCAGCGTCGCCGGGACTAGCGGCCTTTCCTACAATGAGCAGTTCTTC. As protein: CSVAGTSGLSYNEQFF.